These 24 T cell receptor beta chains originate from one sample sequenced in a study of Graves' ophthalmopathy and Graves' hyperthyroidism (dated by TCRdb to 2017 to 2018). The sequencer listed for this sample is Illumina HiSeq 2000. For repertoire sequencing, the TCR beta CDR3 regions were amplified from RNA transcripts. A first-round RT-PCR used HTBI primers with the Qiagen OneStep RT-PCR kit, followed by a second-round multiplex PCR, size selection and purification. The public reads were reprocessed in TCRdb via fastp at Q25 and MiXCR, keeping in-frame beta chains. Every entry covers one CDR3 protein and lists the most common genes and DNA from its rows. Across this sample there are a few hundred thousand distinct CDR3 sequences, with 17% seen only once. About 2.4% of the sample is in the top ten clones. Material for sequencing was peripheral blood. The receptor source for this set is an adult woman with stable Graves' hyperthyroidism.

This clonotype was found many times. The chain combines TRBV5-1 with TRBJ2-6; no clear D gene. Germline lookup yields CDR1 SGHRS and CDR2 YFSETQ. This CDR3 contains 13 residues. Trimming removed 5 bases at V and 2 bases at J, with 5 bases between. The CDR3 protein is CASRPPGANVLTF. The CDR3 DNA follows: TGCGCCAGCAGACCCCCTGGGGCCAACGTCCTGACTTTC.

The table lists this clonotype with many counts. The chain links TRBV10-3 to TRBJ1-1; D not certain. Per germline, CDR1 ENHRY and CDR2 SYGVKD. This CDR3 spans 12 amino acids. V gave up 4 bases and J gave up 1 base, with 4 bases separating them. The CDR3 reads CAISGSNTEAFF. Here the CDR3 DNA reads TGTGCCATCAGTGGATCGAACACTGAAGCTTTCTTT.

The chain has TRBV6-1 and TRBJ2-7; D might be TRBD2 (5 bases). This CDR3 contains 15 residues. V lost 8 bases and J 6 bases, leaving 23 bases between the germline ends. Germline V lookup: CDR1 MNHNS, CDR2 SASEGT. This chain's CDR3 is CASRISRTSRGEQYF. The CDR3 bases are TGTGCCAGCCGAATCTCACGGACCTCCCGGGGCGAGCAGTACTTC.

The chain links TRBV5-6 to TRBJ2-7, with D perhaps TRBD2 (5 bases). CDR3 length: 14 residues. The germline gives CDR1 SGHDT, CDR2 YYEEEE. Between the trimmed V and J ends, which lost 4 bases and 5 bases, there was a span of 16 bases. For the CDR3, the DNA is TGTGCCAGCAGCCCCCTCGAGGGCATCCACGAGCAGTACTTC. This translates into CASSPLEGIHEQYF.

This clonotype showed up many times. The V and J genes are TRBV24-1 and TRBJ2-2; D remains unclear. Trimming cost V 4 bases and J 0 bases, with 2 bases left between them. CDR1 is KGHDR and CDR2 is SFDVKD in the germline V gene. The CDR3 has 13 amino acids. CDR3 in amino acids: CATSEPNTGELFF. The CDR3 DNA follows: TGTGCCACCAGTGAACCGAACACCGGGGAGCTGTTTTTT.

This clonotype was counted many times. J is TRBJ2-7 and V is TRBV5-1, with D perhaps being TRBD1 or TRBD2 (6 bases each). The CDR3 sequence is 13 residues long. V was trimmed by 2 bases and J by 7 bases, leaving 13 bases between them. Germline CDR1 is SGHRS and CDR2 is YFSETQ. CDR3 sequence (DNA): TGCGCCAGCAGCTTTAGGGGGGAAGGAGAGCAGTACTTC. Its protein product is CASSFRGEGEQYF.

This clonotype occurred many times. This chain joins TRBV12-3 or TRBV12-4 and TRBJ1-2; weak D call: TRBD1 (6 bases). This CDR3 comprises 13 residues. V lost 3 bases, J lost 8 bases, and 13 bases lay in between. CDR3: CASSFNRVGGYTF. Written as DNA, the CDR3 is TGTGCCAGCAGTTTTAACAGGGTGGGAGGCTACACCTTC.

This clonotype appeared once. No conserved phenylalanine or tryptophan is present at the end of the CDR3, so a read error is the likely explanation. The V and J genes are TRBV10-1 and TRBJ2-5, with a possible D match to TRBD2 (7 bases). Germline V gives CDR1 WNHNN, CDR2 SYGVQD (reference sequence). Trimming pared 2 bases from V and 4 bases from J, leaving 14 bases between. The CDR3 loop spans 15 amino acids. The CDR3, as DNA: TGCGCCAGCAGTGAGGCCGTCGGGGGGCGAGAGACCCAGTACCTC. Translation: CASSEAVGGRETQYL.

CDR3 coding DNA: TGTGCCAGCAGTTTAGGTCGGGTAAGAGGCTACACCTTC. It specifies CASSLGRVRGYTF. The chain couples TRBV12-3 or TRBV12-4 to TRBJ1-2, with unresolved D. CDR3 length: 13 residues. The V end lost 1 base, the J end lost 8 bases, and 11 bases lay between the germline ends.

This clonotype was seen many times. The CDR3 sequence is CASSFVGQRYGYTF. CDR3 DNA sequence: TGTGCCAGCAGTTTCGTGGGACAGCGCTATGGCTACACCTTC. The chain carries TRBV12-3 or TRBV12-4 and TRBJ1-2; 7 bases line up with TRBD1. The CDR3 extends over 14 amino acids. V dropped 3 bases and J dropped 4; count of bases not matched to a gene: 5.

This clonotype was recorded many times. V usage is TRBV11-2 and J usage is TRBJ1-6, with D perhaps TRBD1 (5 bases). The length of the CDR3 is 13 residues. Trimming stripped 4 bases from V and 7 bases from J, with 8 bases between. Germline V gives CDR1 SGHAT, CDR2 FQNNGV. CDR3 nucleotides: TGTGCCAGCAGCTCTGCAGGGAATTCACCCCTCCACTTT. Its translation: CASSSAGNSPLHF.

This clonotype was counted at least ten times. The genes are TRBV7-9 and TRBJ2-5, with 9 bases fitting TRBD1. Germline assignment: CDR1 SEHNR and CDR2 FQNEAQ (reference sequence). This CDR3 region has 15 residues. Trimming removed 5 bases from V and 9 bases from J; junction bases left unmatched: 13. CDR3 amino acids: CASSPPGQRQGAQYF. CDR3 nucleotides: TGTGCCAGCAGCCCACCGGGACAGAGACAGGGGGCCCAGTACTTC.

This clonotype was picked up a small number of times. The chain couples TRBV18 to TRBJ1-1; D perhaps matches TRBD1 (5 bases). CDR1 is KGHSH and CDR2 is LQKENI in the germline V gene. CDR3 size: 16 residues. V lost 2 bases to trimming and J lost 4 bases, with 17 bases between them. The CDR3 DNA reads as TGTGCCAGCTCACCAGGCATAGGGGCCCAGGGCACTGAAGCTTTCTTT. The encoded protein is CASSPGIGAQGTEAFF.

This clonotype came up a few times. The chain couples TRBV3-1 to TRBJ2-2, with D possibly matching TRBD1 (5 bases). The CDR3 runs to 16 residues. Germline-derived CDR1 and CDR2 are LGHDT and YNNKEL (reference sequence). Trimming took 2 bases from V and 0 from J, leaving 10 bases between them. Here the CDR3 reads CASSQNTGTNTGELFF. CDR3 in DNA: TGTGCCAGCAGCCAAAACACAGGAACGAACACCGGGGAGCTGTTTTTT. Filled out from reference TRBV3-1 and TRBJ2-2, the complete variable domain reads DTAVSQTPKYLVTQMGNDKSIKCEQNLGHDTMYWYKQDSKKFLKIMFSYNNKELIINETVPNRFSPKSPDKAHLNLHINSLELGDSAVYFCASSQNTGTNTGELFFGEGSRLTVL.

Many counts were recorded for this clonotype. This rearrangement joins TRBV19 to TRBJ2-2; 9 bases fit TRBD1. V lost 8 bases to trimming and J lost 4 bases; unmatched junction nucleotides: 8. Per the germline V gene, CDR1 is LNHDA and CDR2 is SQIVND (reference sequence). This CDR3 contains 15 residues. This CDR3 is CASGNRGRFTGELFF. As DNA, the CDR3 is TGTGCCAGTGGAAACAGGGGGCGATTCACCGGGGAGCTGTTTTTT.

At least ten counts were recorded for this clonotype. The chain combines TRBV6-2 or TRBV6-3 with TRBJ1-1, with unresolved D. This CDR3 contains 14 residues. V shed 2 bases and J shed 0 bases, with 7 bases lying between them. Germline lookup yields CDR1 MNHEY and CDR2 SVGEGT. This CDR3 reads CASSYPSMNTEAFF. As DNA, the CDR3 is TGTGCCAGCAGTTACCCGAGTATGAACACTGAAGCTTTCTTT.

This clonotype was seen repeatedly, ten times or more. The chain joins TRBV5-1 to TRBJ1-1; D is perhaps TRBD1 (6 bases). The CDR3 spans 14 residues. V shed 4 bases and J shed 4 bases, with 14 bases lying between them. The V gene's germline CDR1 is SGHRS and CDR2 YFSETQ. This CDR3 reads CASSPQGRGTEAFF. The DNA of the CDR3 is TGCGCCAGCAGCCCCCAGGGGAGGGGCACTGAAGCTTTCTTT.

This chain connects TRBV10-3 to TRBJ1-5, with 9 bases aligning to TRBD1. The germline gives CDR1 ENHRY, CDR2 SYGVKD. After removal of 10 bases from V and 0 bases from J, the junction contained 13 bases not matched to a gene. The length of the CDR3 is 17 residues. The CDR3 sequence is CATRKTGGGNSNQPQHF. As DNA, the CDR3 is TGTGCCACTCGGAAGACAGGGGGTGGTAATAGCAATCAGCCCCAGCATTTT.

This clonotype has at least ten counts. The rearrangement joins TRBV2 to TRBJ2-2, with no clear D. This CDR3 has 13 amino acids. The germline V and J ends were trimmed by 7 bases and 2 bases, with 8 bases remaining between them. Germline V gene lookup returns CDR1 SNHLY and CDR2 FYNNEI. The CDR3 DNA is TGTGCCAGCACGTGGCTTAACACCGGGGAGCTGTTTTTT. Protein product: CASTWLNTGELFF.

Many counts were recorded for this clonotype. The genes are TRBV15 and TRBJ2-5, with D perhaps matching TRBD2 (6 bases). This CDR3 spans 12 amino acids. Trimming cost V 8 bases and J 7 bases, with 14 bases left between them. CDR1 is LNHNV and CDR2 is YYDKDF in the germline V gene (reference sequence). The CDR3 bases are TGTGCCACCCAGGGACTCGCTAGGACCCAGTACTTC. It encodes CATQGLARTQYF.

This clonotype was observed at least ten times. The CDR3 DNA is TGTGCCATCGGGACAGCGATAATCCCCTCCTACGAGCAGTACTTC. This gives the protein CAIGTAIIPSYEQYF. The gene calls are TRBV10-3 and TRBJ2-7, with TRBD1 matching over 7 bases. V was clipped by 8 bases and J by 0 bases; unmatched bases: 10. CDR1 and CDR2 from the germline V gene are ENHRY and SYGVKD. This CDR3 spans 15 amino acids.

At least ten counts were recorded for this clonotype. The chain joins TRBV27 to TRBJ2-6; TRBD1 might be the D (7 bases). V was trimmed by 7 bases and J by 0 bases, leaving 22 bases between them. The germline gives CDR1 MNHEY, CDR2 SMNVEV (reference sequence). CDR3 length equals 19 residues. For the CDR3, the DNA is TGTGCCAGCACTCCCGCGGGGACAGCCGGAAACTCTGGGGCCAACGTCCTGACTTTC. It is translated as CASTPAGTAGNSGANVLTF.

This clonotype was counted at least ten times. V and J are TRBV4-1 and TRBJ2-7; 9 bases are a match to TRBD2. CDR3 length: 16 amino acids. Germline loops: CDR1 MGHRA, CDR2 YSYEKL. The V and J ends lost 3 bases and 2 bases, in that order; junction bases with no gene match: 8. For the CDR3, the DNA is TGCGCCAGCAGCCATAATAGCGGGAGTCCCGCCTACGAGCAGTACTTC. This codes for CASSHNSGSPAYEQYF.

This clonotype has at least ten counts. The rearrangement uses TRBV30 and TRBJ2-7, with 8 positions matching TRBD2. This CDR3 contains 14 residues. J was trimmed by 3 bases and V by 5 bases; bases with no gene match: 9. Germline CDR1 GTSNPN, CDR2 SVGIG (reference sequence). The CDR3 loop reads CAWGSGRRNYEQYF. The DNA for the CDR3 is TGTGCCTGGGGGAGCGGGAGAAGGAACTACGAGCAGTACTTC.